Sequencing of this T cell receptor beta chain was carried out in a study of blood T cell repertoires in COVID-19. The table lists this clone with a few counts. The table came from immunoSEQ multiplex PCR; TCRdb's copy has only in-frame clones and leaves some out. The sample has around 620,000 clones, around 90% seen once; the top ten hold under 0.3%. The receptor comes from a woman aged 18-30 years with acute or convalescent COVID-19. Sequencing was done on a sample of peripheral blood.

As DNA, the CDR3 is TGTGCCATCAGTGACCAGATGGGGAGGGTGATGAACACTGAAGCTTTCTTT. This encodes CAISDQMGRVMNTEAFF. V gene TRBV10-3 combines with J gene TRBJ1-1; no clear D gene. The CDR3 length is 17 residues. Germline CDR1 and CDR2: ENHRY and SYGVKD. The germline V and J ends were trimmed by 3 bases and 0 bases, with 17 bases remaining between them.